The 3 T cell receptor beta chains below were found in one sample sequenced in a study of identical twins. TCRdb fed the 5' RACE reads into MiXCR, producing one record per CDR3 protein. The table lists approximately 590,000 distinct CDR3 sequences, roughly 9.5% of them singletons. The sample also formed part of further work on yellow fever vaccine responses in identical twins.

Sequencing input: PBMCs. These receptors all stem from a woman between 18 and 29 years old in good health.

This rearrangement joins TRBV7-8 to TRBJ2-7; D remains ambiguous. The CDR3 is made up of 13 amino acids. Deletions cut 1 base from V and 3 bases from J, with 7 bases between. From germline, CDR1 is SGHVS and CDR2 FQNEAQ. CDR3 protein: CASSLVSIYEQYF. CDR3 nucleotides: TGTGCCAGCAGCTTAGTCTCAATCTACGAGCAGTACTTC. The whole variable domain, remainder taken from reference TRBV7-8 and TRBJ2-7, is GAGVSQSPRYKVAKRGQDVALRCDPISGHVSLFWYQQALGQGPEFLTYFQNEAQLDKSGLPSDRFFAERPEGSVSTLKIQRTQQEDSAVYLCASSLVSIYEQYFGPGTRLTVT.

The rearrangement joins TRBV4-1 to TRBJ2-2, with a possible D match to TRBD2 (6 bases). In germline, CDR1 is MGHRA, CDR2 YSYEKL. The CDR3 totals 17 residues. The V end was cut by 6 bases, the J end by 7 bases, with 24 bases between. CDR3 in DNA: TGCGCCAGCAGTCCCCAGAGGGCAGGCGGGGTCCGCGGGGAGCTGTTTTTT. Protein sequence: CASSPQRAGGVRGELFF.

CDR3 nucleotide sequence: TGTGCCAGCAGCTTAGGCTCAGGAGAGTACTATGGCTACACCTTC. Translated, it gives CASSLGSGEYYGYTF. The chain uses TRBV11-2 and TRBJ1-2; D is uncertain. Trimming took off 1 base at V and 3 bases at J, with 12 bases between the two ends. The CDR3 sequence is 15 residues long. Germline V gene data show CDR1 as SGHAT and CDR2 as FQNNGV. Variable domain in full (rest from reference TRBV11-2 and TRBJ1-2): EAGVAQSPRYKIIEKRQSVAFWCNPISGHATLYWYQQILGQGPKLLIQFQNNGVVDDSQLPKDRFSAERLKGVDSTLKIQPAKLEDSAVYLCASSLGSGEYYGYTFGSGTRLTVV.